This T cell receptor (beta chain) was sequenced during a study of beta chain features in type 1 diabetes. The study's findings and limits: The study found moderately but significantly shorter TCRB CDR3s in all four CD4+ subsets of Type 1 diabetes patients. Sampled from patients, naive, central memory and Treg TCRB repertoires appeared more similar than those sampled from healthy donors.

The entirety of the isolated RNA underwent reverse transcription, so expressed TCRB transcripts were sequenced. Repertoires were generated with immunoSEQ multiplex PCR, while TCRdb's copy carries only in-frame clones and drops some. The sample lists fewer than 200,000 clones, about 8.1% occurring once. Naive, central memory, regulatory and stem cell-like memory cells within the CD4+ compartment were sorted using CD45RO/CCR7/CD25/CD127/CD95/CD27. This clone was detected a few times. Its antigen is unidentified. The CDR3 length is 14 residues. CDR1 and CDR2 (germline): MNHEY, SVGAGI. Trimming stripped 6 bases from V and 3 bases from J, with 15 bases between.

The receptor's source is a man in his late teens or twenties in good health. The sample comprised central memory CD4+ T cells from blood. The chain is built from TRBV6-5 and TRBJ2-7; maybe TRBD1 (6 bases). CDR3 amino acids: CASSENRVYYEQYF. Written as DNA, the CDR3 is TGTGCCAGCAGCGAGAACAGGGTCTACTACGAGCAGTACTTC.